Shown below are 9 T cell receptor beta chains from a single sample sequenced in a study of blood T cell repertoires in COVID-19. Sequencing was performed with immunoSEQ multiplex PCR; in TCRdb, only in-frame clones are kept and a portion is missing. The sample has hundreds of thousands of clones; about 82% are singletons. The source material was peripheral blood. Receptor source: a human donor in a cohort sampled during active COVID-19.

The rearrangement links TRBV14 to TRBJ2-5; D ambiguous. CDR1 SGHDN and CDR2 FVKESK come from the germline V gene. The CDR3 extends over 16 amino acids. V dropped 1 base and J dropped 0 bases, with 12 bases sitting between them. CDR3 DNA: TGTGCCAGCAGCCAAGGAACAATCTCCAACCAAGAGACCCAGTACTTC. It yields the protein CASSQGTISNQETQYF.

This chain connects TRBV12-3 or TRBV12-4 to TRBJ2-7, with no clear D. V was shortened by 3 bases and J by 0 bases, with 6 bases between the two germline ends. The CDR3 is 13 residues long. CDR3 bases: TGTGCCAGCAGTTTCCCCTACTCCTACGAGCAGTACTTC. The encoded protein is CASSFPYSYEQYF.

The rearrangement links TRBV24-1 to TRBJ2-1; the match to TRBD2 covers 9 bases. The CDR3 covers 16 residues. Germline loops: CDR1 KGHDR, CDR2 SFDVKD. J gave up 7 bases and V 0 bases, and 6 bases lay outside the gene matches. DNA for the CDR3: TGTGCCACCAGTGATTTGCGTAGCGGGGGAAAGAATGAGCAGTTCTTC. Protein: CATSDLRSGGKNEQFF.

V usage is TRBV9 and J usage is TRBJ1-1; D is uncertain. The CDR3 has 13 amino acids. Germline CDR1 reads SGDLS; CDR2 reads YYNGEE. Deletions cut 4 bases from V and 0 bases from J, with 7 bases between. Here the CDR3 reads CASSPGMNTEAFF. CDR3 nucleotide sequence: TGTGCCAGCAGCCCGGGGATGAACACTGAAGCTTTCTTT.

The V call is TRBV6-5, the J call TRBJ1-5; perhaps TRBD1 as D (5 bases). CDR1 MNHEY and CDR2 SVGAGI come from the germline V gene. Trimming left V 7 bases short and J 13 bases short, with 14 bases between. The CDR3 is 11 residues long. The CDR3 nucleotides read TGTGCCAGCATTCAAGGGGCGGTGCAGCATTTT. Translated, it gives CASIQGAVQHF.

V gene TRBV19 combines with J gene TRBJ2-6; D remains ambiguous. The CDR3 spans 17 residues. Per the germline V gene, CDR1 is LNHDA and CDR2 is SQIVND (reference sequence). Trimming removed 1 base at V and 0 bases at J, with 10 bases between. CDR3 nucleotide sequence: TGTGCCAGTAGTATAGTTCCCAGTCCCTCTGGGGCCAACGTCCTGACTTTC. It yields the protein CASSIVPSPSGANVLTF.

The chain couples TRBV19 to TRBJ1-6, with 7 bases that match TRBD1. This CDR3 has 15 residues. J lost 7 bases, V lost 3 bases, and 6 bases had no gene match. Germline lookup yields CDR1 LNHDA and CDR2 SQIVND (reference sequence). CDR3 sequence: CASSISPGQNSPLHF. The CDR3 coding sequence is TGTGCCAGTAGTATTTCTCCGGGACAGAATTCACCCCTCCACTTT.

This clone has just a few counts. V is TRBV5-1 and J is TRBJ1-1; 7 bases map to TRBD1. CDR1 is SGHRS and CDR2 is YFSETQ in the germline V gene. V lost 5 bases to trimming and J lost 3 bases; unmatched junction nucleotides: 10. The CDR3 covers 15 residues. This chain's CDR3 is CASRGRTGGDTEAFF. The CDR3 nucleotides read TGCGCCAGCAGAGGCCGGACAGGAGGAGACACTGAAGCTTTCTTT.

This sequence joins TRBV5-1 and TRBJ2-3; perhaps TRBD1 as D (5 bases). Trimming cost V 0 bases and J 4 bases, with 9 bases left between them. Germline lookup yields CDR1 SGHRS and CDR2 YFSETQ. The CDR3 length is 14 residues. The CDR3 nucleotides are TGCGCCAGCAGCTTGGATTCAGGGCCAGATACGCAGTATTTT. It translates to CASSLDSGPDTQYF.